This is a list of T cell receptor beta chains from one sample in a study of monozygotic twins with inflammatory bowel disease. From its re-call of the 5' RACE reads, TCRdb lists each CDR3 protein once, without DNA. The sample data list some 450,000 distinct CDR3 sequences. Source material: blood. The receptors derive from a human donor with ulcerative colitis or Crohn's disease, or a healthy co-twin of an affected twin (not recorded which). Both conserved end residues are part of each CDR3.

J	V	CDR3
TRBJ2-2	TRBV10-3	CAISEAAGQANGELFF
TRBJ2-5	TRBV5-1	CASSLDSTQETQYF
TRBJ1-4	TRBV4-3	CASSQGPGQGGEKLFF
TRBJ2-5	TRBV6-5	CASSSAEETQYF
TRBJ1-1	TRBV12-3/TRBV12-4	CASSSQGGSTEAFF
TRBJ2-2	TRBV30	CAWNQGSGGAAGELFF
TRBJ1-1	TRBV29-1	CSVPMGGNTEAFF
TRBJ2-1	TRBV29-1	CSFHLWGYNEQFF
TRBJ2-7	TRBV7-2	CASSQDRVTYEQYF
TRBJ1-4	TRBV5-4	CASSLSGIGNEKLFF
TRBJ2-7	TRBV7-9	CASSLGGIQAYEQYF
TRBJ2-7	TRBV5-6	CASSFSSIGSREQYF
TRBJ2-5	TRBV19	CASSIGDQRGETQYF
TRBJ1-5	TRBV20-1	CSATWTGQGNQPQHF
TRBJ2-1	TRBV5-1	CASSLAQRGYNEQFF
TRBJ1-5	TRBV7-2	CASSLGLPQAQHF
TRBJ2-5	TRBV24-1	CATSRLGQGEETQYF
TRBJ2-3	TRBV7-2	CASSLLAHSTDTQYF
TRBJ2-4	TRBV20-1	CSARGPLAKNIQYF
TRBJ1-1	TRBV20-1	CSAIFGALNTEAFF
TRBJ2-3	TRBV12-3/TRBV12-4	CTSSTRGTTTDTQYF
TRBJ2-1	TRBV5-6	CASSLRGQGPYNEQFF
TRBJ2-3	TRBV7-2	CASSYDRGTDTQYF
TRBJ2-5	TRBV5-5	CASSLAQVVGETQYF
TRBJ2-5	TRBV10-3	CAISESGVGQETQYF
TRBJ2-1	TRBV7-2	CASRQRGDRGYEQFF
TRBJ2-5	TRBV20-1	CSASLGKGVGETQYF
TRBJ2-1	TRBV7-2	CASSSSLAGESEQFF
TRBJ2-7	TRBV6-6	CASSSGDVNYEQYF
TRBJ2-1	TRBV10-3	CAISETHRGSDEQFF
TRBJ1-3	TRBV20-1	CSAKDRVDGNTIYF
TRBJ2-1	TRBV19	CASSIDKYNEQFF
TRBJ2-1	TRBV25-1	CASSDSGRSNEQFF
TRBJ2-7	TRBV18	CASSGDQYEQYF
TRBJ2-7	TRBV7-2	CASSLRDILYEQYF
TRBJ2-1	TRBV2	CATRRTSGGANEQFF
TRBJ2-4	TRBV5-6	CASSFHDWGYEAKNIQYF
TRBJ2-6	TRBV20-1	CSALQQSSGANVLTF
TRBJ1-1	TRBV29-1	CSVERELGTEAFF
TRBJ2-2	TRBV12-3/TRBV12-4	CASRRTSSAETNTGELFF
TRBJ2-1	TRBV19	CASSPLGTGSNEQFF
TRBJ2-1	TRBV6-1	CASRLGGSYNEQFF
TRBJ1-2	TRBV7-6	CASSLGSGGPTMDYGYTF
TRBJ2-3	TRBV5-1	CASSRGVGILDTQYF
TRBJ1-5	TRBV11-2	CASSSQGASNQPQHF
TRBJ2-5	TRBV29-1	CSVDGVVGQETQYF
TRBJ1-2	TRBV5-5	CASSFGGTGIGYTF
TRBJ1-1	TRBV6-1	CASSESFRATEAFF
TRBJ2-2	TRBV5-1	CASSTQGARTGELFF
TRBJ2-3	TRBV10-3	CAIRGPGLATSTDTQYF
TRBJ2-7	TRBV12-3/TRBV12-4	CASSPRGTISYEQYF
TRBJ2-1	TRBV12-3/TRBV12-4	CASSSVRVSYNEQFF
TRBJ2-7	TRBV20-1	CSARVGSLSYEQYF
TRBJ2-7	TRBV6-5	CASSYSAETRSYEQYF
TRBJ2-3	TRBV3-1	CASSPGQASDTQYF
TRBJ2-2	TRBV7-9	CASSGVKETGELFF
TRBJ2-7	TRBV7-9	CASSPSLVSHEQYF
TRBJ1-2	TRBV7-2	CASSLVPGRAFNYGYTF
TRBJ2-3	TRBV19	CASSYSPGTRSTDTQYF
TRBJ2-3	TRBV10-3	CAIRAGGPDTDTQYF